The 29 T cell receptor beta chains given below trace back to one sample, sequenced in a study of cytomegalovirus exposure and HLA in healthy donors. 13 Jbeta primers and 60 Vbeta primers were used for the PCR. TCRdb keeps only in-frame clones here, not all; method: immunoSEQ multiplex PCR. The data show approximately 110,000 clones, approximately 78% seen once. Sequencing was carried out using PBMCs. The source of these receptors is a man aged 35-49 years in good health and CMV-seronegative.

This rearrangement joins TRBV9 to TRBJ1-3; the match to TRBD1 covers 7 bases. CDR1 and CDR2 (germline): SGDLS, YYNGEE. The V segment lost 3 bases and the J segment 2 bases; nucleotides outside the gene matches: 14. The CDR3 has 18 amino acids. CDR3 sequence: CASSATRGQGPAGNTIYF. In nucleotides, the CDR3 is TGTGCCAGCAGCGCAACAAGGGGGCAGGGGCCCGCTGGAAACACCATATATTTT.

DNA of the CDR3: TGTGCCAGCGACGCAGGGGCAGAGACCCAGTACTTC. This sequence encodes CASDAGAETQYF. The chain joins TRBV6-6 to TRBJ2-5, with D perhaps matching TRBD1 (6 bases). Germline CDR1 reads MNHNY; CDR2 reads SVGAGI (reference sequence). With 8 bases removed from V and 4 bases from J, the gap between germline ends came to 11 bases. This CDR3 has 12 residues.

The chain uses TRBV4-1 and TRBJ2-6, with TRBD1 as a possible D gene (5 bases). Trimming stripped 2 bases from V and 2 bases from J, with 7 bases between. The CDR3 covers 15 residues. Germline loops: CDR1 MGHRA, CDR2 YSYEKL. The DNA of the CDR3 is TGCGCCAGCAGCCAATGGGGCGCTGGGGCCAACGTCCTGACTTTC. Translating gives CASSQWGAGANVLTF.

This chain connects TRBV6-6 to TRBJ2-5, with a tentative D call TRBD2 (5 bases). V lost 0 bases to trimming and J lost 5 bases, with 7 bases between them. The CDR3 spans 13 residues. The germline gives CDR1 MNHNY, CDR2 SVGAGI (reference sequence). In nucleotides, the CDR3 is TGTGCCAGCAGTTACTCCGGGGTGGAGACCCAGTACTTC. It yields the protein CASSYSGVETQYF.

This clone has a handful of counts. The rearrangement links TRBV5-6 to TRBJ2-7, with TRBD2 identical over 8 bases. The germline CDR1 and CDR2 sequences are SGHDT and YYEEEE. With 5 bases clipped from V and 0 bases from J, the junction kept 4 bases outside the gene matches. The CDR3 runs 14 residues. As DNA, the CDR3 is TGTGCCAGCAGGGAGCGGGGGAGCTCCTACGAGCAGTACTTC. Protein sequence: CASRERGSSYEQYF.

The table lists this clone with a count of one. The rearrangement uses TRBV7-9 and TRBJ2-5, with TRBD1 identical over 8 bases. In germline, CDR1 is SEHNR, CDR2 FQNEAQ (reference sequence). The ends lost 4 bases at V and 4 bases at J; junction bases unmatched: 5. CDR3 length: 14 amino acids. CDR3 sequence reads: CASSSAGGAETQYF. CDR3 DNA sequence: TGTGCCAGCAGCTCGGCAGGGGGCGCAGAGACCCAGTACTTC.

The chain uses TRBV6-1 and TRBJ2-7; D might be TRBD2 (7 bases). The germline V and J ends were trimmed by 8 bases and 3 bases, with 20 bases remaining between them. The CDR3 sequence is 15 residues long. Per germline, CDR1 MNHNS and CDR2 SASEGT. Here the CDR3 DNA reads TGTGCCAGCGCCTCCCTGGGGGGGGCGGACTACGAGCAGTACTTC. This translates into CASASLGGADYEQYF.

This sequence joins TRBV28 and TRBJ2-1; 11 bases line up with TRBD2. V gave up 2 bases and J gave up 5 bases; unmatched junction bases: 5. Germline V gives CDR1 MDHEN, CDR2 SYDVKM. The CDR3 covers 16 residues. The CDR3 here is CASSLISGGADNEQFF. The CDR3 DNA reads as TGTGCCAGCAGTTTAATTAGCGGGGGGGCCGACAATGAGCAGTTCTTC.

In the case of this clone: At one boundary the junction diverges from the germline segment, which might be a read error. V usage is TRBV7-3 and J usage is TRBJ2-1, with 10 bases identical to TRBD2. From germline, CDR1 is SGHTA and CDR2 FQGTGA. This CDR3 has 15 residues. CDR3 amino acids: CVSSPNLAGVFEQFF. For the CDR3, the DNA is TGTGTCAGCAGTCCTAATCTAGCGGGGGTTTTTGAGCAGTTCTTC.

The chain links TRBV7-2 to TRBJ2-5; the D gene is possibly TRBD1 (6 bases). CDR1 and CDR2 (germline): SGHTA, FQGNSA. V was clipped by 1 base and J by 2 bases, with 14 bases between them. The CDR3 covers 16 residues. The CDR3 is CASSLGENRVQETQYF. CDR3 nucleotide sequence: TGTGCCAGCAGCTTAGGTGAAAACAGGGTTCAAGAGACCCAGTACTTC.

This rearrangement joins TRBV15 to TRBJ1-2; D possibly corresponds to TRBD1 (6 bases). CDR1 is LNHNV and CDR2 is YYDKDF in the germline V gene (reference sequence). Between the trimmed V and J ends, which lost 5 bases and 12 bases, there was a span of 19 bases. CDR3 length: 13 amino acids. The CDR3 here is CATSGSKQGANTF. CDR3 nucleotide sequence: TGTGCCACCAGCGGATCAAAACAGGGTGCTAACACCTTC.

This chain uses TRBV10-1 with TRBJ1-5; D remains unclear. The germline V gene has CDR1 WNHNN and CDR2 SYGVQD (reference sequence). Trimming took off 8 bases at V and 3 bases at J, with 14 bases between the two ends. The CDR3 runs 14 residues. CDR3 sequence (DNA): TGCGCCAGCCGGAGATGCGCGGACAATCAGCCCCAGCATTTT. Its protein product is CASRRCADNQPQHF.

This clone was detected a few times. V gene TRBV10-3 combines with J gene TRBJ1-2, with 8 bases matching TRBD1. Germline V gene lookup returns CDR1 ENHRY and CDR2 SYGVKD. With 4 bases clipped from V and 7 bases from J, the junction kept 8 bases outside the gene matches. The CDR3 has 14 amino acids. The CDR3 DNA is TGTGCCATCAGTGGAATCGACAGGGGCCGTGGCTACACCTTC. Translation gives CAISGIDRGRGYTF.

This clone was seen a few times. The chain joins TRBV4-3 to TRBJ1-1; 7 bases are a match to TRBD1. Trimming cost V 5 bases and J 8 bases; bases outside gene matches: 17. Germline loops: CDR1 LGHNA, CDR2 YSLEER. The CDR3 has 16 amino acids. The CDR3 reads CASSSRKITGEGEAFF. For the CDR3, the DNA is TGCGCCAGCAGCTCCCGCAAAATTACAGGGGAAGGGGAAGCTTTCTTT.

The CDR3 loop is CASSYGRDSVYEQYF. As DNA, the CDR3 is TGTGCCAGCAGTTACGGGCGGGACAGTGTCTACGAGCAGTACTTC. This chain uses TRBV6-5 with TRBJ2-7; possibly TRBD1 for D (7 bases). The CDR3 length is 15 residues. With 2 bases removed from V and 3 bases from J, the gap between germline ends came to 14 bases. Germline lookup yields CDR1 MNHEY and CDR2 SVGAGI.

This clone was observed once. This chain connects TRBV27 to TRBJ2-2, with 10 bases aligning to TRBD1. Germline V gene lookup returns CDR1 MNHEY and CDR2 SMNVEV (reference sequence). Germline trimming cut 2 bases from V and 6 bases from J; bases unmatched to any gene: 12. CDR3 length equals 18 residues. The CDR3 DNA sequence: TGTGCCAGCAGTTTACCCCCCTTGAGGGGACAGGGGCCCGGGGAGCTGTTTTTT. This encodes CASSLPPLRGQGPGELFF.

The rearrangement joins TRBV5-4 to TRBJ1-1; D is undetermined. The germline gives CDR1 SGHNT, CDR2 YYREEE (reference sequence). The CDR3 spans 15 residues. Trimming cost V 4 bases and J 0 bases, with 13 bases left between them. The CDR3 bases are TGTGCCAGCAGCCGTCCAGAGGGAGTGAACACTGAAGCTTTCTTT. Translated, it gives CASSRPEGVNTEAFF. The variable domain in full, completed from reference TRBV5-4 and TRBJ1-1, reads ETGVTQSPTHLIKTRGQQVTLRCSSQSGHNTVSWYQQALGQGPQFIFQYYREEENGRGNFPPRFSGLQFPNYSSELNVNALELDDSALYLCASSRPEGVNTEAFFGQGTRLTVV.

The chain couples TRBV4-1 to TRBJ2-3; 8 bases fit TRBD1. This CDR3 spans 14 amino acids. Losses at the gene ends were 8 bases for V and 0 bases for J; bases not matched to a gene: 4. Germline-derived CDR1 and CDR2 are MGHRA and YSYEKL. The CDR3 DNA is TGCGCCAGCCGTCAGGGGGCTAGCACAGATACGCAGTATTTT. Translation gives CASRQGASTDTQYF.

The CDR3 coding sequence is TGTGCCAGTAGTTCCCGGGGTAGCGGGGGGGTCAATACGCAGTATTTT. Protein: CASSSRGSGGVNTQYF. The chain has TRBV19 and TRBJ2-3; 11 bases are a match to TRBD2. V gave up 5 bases and J gave up 7 bases; unmatched junction bases: 11. The CDR3 consists of 16 residues. Per the germline V gene, CDR1 is LNHDA and CDR2 is SQIVND (reference sequence).

This chain uses TRBV9 with TRBJ2-1; tentatively, D is TRBD1 (5 bases). Germline V CDR1 and CDR2: SGDLS, YYNGEE. The CDR3 consists of 14 residues. Trimming took 0 bases from V and 7 from J, leaving 11 bases between them. In DNA form, the CDR3 reads TGTGCCAGCAGCGTAGGACAGAATGGAAATGAGCAGTTCTTC. Its translation: CASSVGQNGNEQFF.

This sequence joins TRBV7-3 and TRBJ2-3, with D uncertain. Trimming shortened V by 5 bases and J by 6 bases, and 12 bases separated the two germline ends. This CDR3 comprises 13 residues. Germline assignment: CDR1 SGHTA and CDR2 FQGTGA. CDR3 protein: CASSPNLGDTQYF. CDR3 coding DNA: TGTGCCAGCAGCCCAAACCTAGGTGATACGCAGTATTTT.

The chain employs TRBV14 and TRBJ2-5, with a weak D call TRBD2 (5 bases). Trimming removed 4 bases at V and 5 bases at J, with 11 bases between. CDR1 SGHDN and CDR2 FVKESK come from the germline V gene. CDR3 length equals 13 residues. This chain's CDR3 is CASSLRVRETQYF. For the CDR3, the DNA is TGTGCCAGCAGCCTGCGGGTGAGGGAGACCCAGTACTTC.

The rearrangement uses TRBV2 and TRBJ1-1; D is ambiguous. Germline CDR1 is SNHLY and CDR2 is FYNNEI. The V and J ends lost 2 bases and 11 bases respectively, with 9 bases between them. The CDR3 extends over 11 amino acids. The CDR3 protein is CASSEWGEAFF. In nucleotides, the CDR3 is TGTGCCAGCAGTGAATGGGGAGAGGCTTTCTTT.

The chain employs TRBV5-6 and TRBJ2-3; TRBD1 matches 7 bases. This CDR3 has 16 residues. V trimming: 9 bases; J trimming: 1 base; junction bases outside the gene matches: 14. CDR1 and CDR2 from the germline V gene are SGHDT and YYEEEE. CDR3 sequence: CATKSLSQGGTDTQYF. The CDR3 DNA is TGTGCCACCAAGAGCCTTAGCCAGGGGGGCACAGATACGCAGTATTTT.

This sequence joins TRBV7-8 and TRBJ1-2; D is unclear. Germline loops: CDR1 SGHVS, CDR2 FQNEAQ. V shed 7 bases and J shed 6 bases, with 9 bases lying between them. This CDR3 is 11 amino acids long. The CDR3 DNA reads as TGTGCCAGCACCTCGAGGGATGGCTACACCTTC. Protein sequence: CASTSRDGYTF. The variable domain in full, with the rest retrieved from reference TRBV7-8 and TRBJ1-2, is GAGVSQSPRYKVAKRGQDVALRCDPISGHVSLFWYQQALGQGPEFLTYFQNEAQLDKSGLPSDRFFAERPEGSVSTLKIQRTQQEDSAVYLCASTSRDGYTFGSGTRLTVV.

This rearrangement joins TRBV14 to TRBJ2-3; possibly TRBD2 for D (6 bases). Per the germline V gene, CDR1 is SGHDN and CDR2 is FVKESK. This CDR3 is built from 16 residues. V lost 0 bases to trimming and J lost 0 bases, with 10 bases between them. CDR3 nucleotide sequence: TGTGCCAGCAGCCAAGACGTTCGGGGGAGCACAGATACGCAGTATTTT. It codes for CASSQDVRGSTDTQYF.

V gene TRBV27 combines with J gene TRBJ2-7, with 14 bases that match TRBD2. This CDR3 has 16 amino acids. Germline assignment: CDR1 MNHEY and CDR2 SMNVEV (reference sequence). The trim removed 5 bases at V and 9 bases at J, leaving 12 bases unmatched. This chain's CDR3 is CASSIRTSGGTGGQYF. The CDR3 DNA reads TGTGCCAGCAGTATCAGGACTAGCGGGGGGACTGGGGGGCAGTACTTC.

The V call is TRBV7-2, the J call TRBJ1-1; D may be TRBD1 (5 bases). The germline V gene encodes CDR1 SGHTA and CDR2 FQGNSA. V dropped 1 base and J dropped 6 bases, with 18 bases sitting between them. The CDR3 length is 16 residues. The CDR3 spells CASSLGIWQGNAEAFF. The CDR3 DNA is TGTGCCAGCAGCTTAGGGATTTGGCAGGGCAACGCTGAAGCTTTCTTT.

V is TRBV7-2 and J is TRBJ1-1; D ambiguous. Looked up from germline, CDR1 is SGHTA and CDR2 is FQGNSA. This CDR3 is 15 amino acids long. V was clipped by 1 base and J by 0 bases, with 9 bases between them. The CDR3 protein is CASSLGSQLNTEAFF. The CDR3 nucleotides are TGTGCCAGCAGCTTAGGTTCCCAGTTGAACACTGAAGCTTTCTTT.